This T cell receptor beta chain appears in the sequencing data of a study of radiotherapy plus CTLA-4 blockade in lung cancer. Study-level background: Disease control was present in more than 25% of patients, and objective responses in more than 15%.

Profiled with immunoSEQ multiplex PCR; TCRdb holds only in-frame clones, not every one. The table includes about 60,000 clones, over 65% detected once. Germline V gives CDR1 SGHRS, CDR2 YFSETQ. With 4 bases removed from V and 5 bases from J, the gap between germline ends came to 14 bases. CDR3 length: 14 amino acids. With respect to this clone: Its cognate antigen is unknown.

General study findings and limits: Radiotherapy was combined with ipilimumab, and tumor-derived TCR clones then expanded in blood. Early blood T cell clone changes and increased post-radiation serum interferon-beta were reportedly the strongest response predictors.

The V gene is TRBV5-1, the J gene TRBJ2-3, with D perhaps matching TRBD2 (7 bases). This sequence was found in a human donor with non-small cell lung cancer who had a partial response to radiotherapy plus ipilimumab. Sequencing used peripheral blood, obtained from a patient treated with radiotherapy plus ipilimumab. The CDR3 sequence is CASSGTGRGDTQYF. In DNA, the CDR3 is TGCGCCAGCAGCGGAACAGGGAGGGGAGATACGCAGTATTTT.